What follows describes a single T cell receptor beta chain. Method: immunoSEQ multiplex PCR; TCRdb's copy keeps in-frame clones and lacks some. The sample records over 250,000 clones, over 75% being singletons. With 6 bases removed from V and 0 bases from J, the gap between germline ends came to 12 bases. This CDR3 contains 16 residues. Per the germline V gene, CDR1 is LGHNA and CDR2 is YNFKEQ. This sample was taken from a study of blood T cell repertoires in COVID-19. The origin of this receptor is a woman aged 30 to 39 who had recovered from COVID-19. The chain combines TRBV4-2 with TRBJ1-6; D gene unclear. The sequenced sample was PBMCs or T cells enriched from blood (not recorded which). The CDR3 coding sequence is TGTGCCAGCAGTGCCGAGTTACTCTCCTATAATTCACCCCTCCACTTT. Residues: CASSAELLSYNSPLHF.